The present entry profiles one T cell receptor beta chain with its context. The antigen is unknown. The record originates from a study of T cell responses to AZD1222 COVID-19 vaccine. Germline V gene sequence: CDR1 LGHDT, CDR2 YNNKEL (reference sequence). V was clipped by 0 bases and J by 0 bases, with 9 bases between them. The CDR3 consists of 17 residues. Clones were read by immunoSEQ multiplex PCR, and TCRdb kept only the in-frame ones, dropping some. The sample lists 150,000 to 200,000 clones, approximately 92% occurring once. Study-wide results and caveats: Clonal diversity was possibly underestimated, and the donors were mostly white British, with more females.

The sequence derives from an adult in good health. J is TRBJ1-6 and V is TRBV3-1 (or the pseudogene TRBV3-2), with D hard to call. Sample: peripheral blood, taken on day 0 of AZD1222 vaccination. This CDR3 reads CASSQEARGSYNSPLHF. The CDR3 DNA sequence: TGTGCCAGCAGCCAAGAGGCCCGGGGCTCCTATAATTCACCCCTCCACTTT.